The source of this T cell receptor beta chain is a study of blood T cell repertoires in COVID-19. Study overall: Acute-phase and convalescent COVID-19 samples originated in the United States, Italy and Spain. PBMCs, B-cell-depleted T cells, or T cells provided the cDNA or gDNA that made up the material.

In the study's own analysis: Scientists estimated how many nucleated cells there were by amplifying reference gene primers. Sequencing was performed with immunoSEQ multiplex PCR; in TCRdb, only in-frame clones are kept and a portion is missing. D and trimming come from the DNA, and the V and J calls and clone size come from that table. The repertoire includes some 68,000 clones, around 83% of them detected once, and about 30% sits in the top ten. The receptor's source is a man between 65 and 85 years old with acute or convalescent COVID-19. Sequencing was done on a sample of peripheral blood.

DNA for the CDR3: TGTGCCAGTAGGGACGGGAATTCCTACGAGCAGTACTTC. This gives the protein CASRDGNSYEQYF. This sequence joins TRBV19 and TRBJ2-7; possible D gene TRBD2, 5 bases. V was clipped by 6 bases and J by 1 base, with 10 bases between them. CDR3 length equals 13 residues. Per the germline V gene, CDR1 is LNHDA and CDR2 is SQIVND (reference sequence).